The 30 T cell receptor beta chains given below trace back to one sample, sequenced in a study of shared clonotypes between healthy human individuals. Produced via immunoSEQ multiplex PCR; TCRdb's table is partial and in-frame only. The sample gives 450,000 to 550,000 clones, 79% of which show up once; over 10% is in the top ten. The specimen was PBMCs. The receptors stem from a woman aged 35 to 49 in good health. Some clones in this sample may be carry-over from other donors' samples.

The chain employs TRBV2 and TRBJ1-2; D gene ambiguous. Per germline, CDR1 SNHLY and CDR2 FYNNEI. Trimming shortened V by 4 bases and J by 3 bases, and 12 bases separated the two germline ends. CDR3 length equals 14 residues. CDR3 nucleotides: TGTGCCAGCAGTGGGGAAAGACGATACTATGGCTACACCTTC. Translated, it gives CASSGERRYYGYTF. The variable domain in full, with the rest retrieved from reference TRBV2 and TRBJ1-2, is EPEVTQTPSHQVTQMGQEVILRCVPISNHLYFYWYRQILGQKVEFLVSFYNNEISEKSEIFDDQFSVERPDGSNFTLKIRSTKLEDSAMYFCASSGERRYYGYTFGSGTRLTVV.

The rearrangement joins TRBV5-1 to TRBJ2-7, with D possibly matching TRBD2 (6 bases). V lost 4 bases, J lost 4 bases, and 15 bases lay in between. CDR1 is SGHRS, CDR2 YFSETQ, per germline. CDR3 length: 14 residues. CDR3 nucleotides: TGCGCCAGCAGCACTCCCGGGGGTGCGTACGAGCAGTACTTC. This translates into CASSTPGGAYEQYF.

This rearrangement joins TRBV19 to TRBJ2-1; D remains unclear. This CDR3 spans 13 amino acids. CDR1 is LNHDA, CDR2 SQIVND, per germline (reference sequence). Trimming cost V 3 bases and J 4 bases, with 7 bases left between them. The CDR3 is CASSMTDYNEQFF. CDR3 DNA: TGTGCCAGTAGTATGACGGATTACAATGAGCAGTTCTTC.

On this clone: The same CDR3 arises from other DNA sequences in this sample as well. The chain combines TRBV27 with TRBJ2-2; 11 bases line up with TRBD2. In germline, CDR1 is MNHEY, CDR2 SMNVEV (reference sequence). The CDR3 is 16 residues long. The V segment lost 3 bases and the J segment 6 bases; nucleotides outside the gene matches: 6. CDR3: CASSLRLAGGAGELFF. The CDR3 DNA reads as TGTGCCAGCAGTTTGAGGCTAGCGGGAGGAGCCGGGGAGCTGTTTTTT.

A few counts support this clone. The chain is built from TRBV19 and TRBJ1-4, with 8 bases aligning to TRBD1. This CDR3 contains 16 residues. V trimming: 7 bases; J trimming: 6 bases; junction bases outside the gene matches: 13. Germline lookup yields CDR1 LNHDA and CDR2 SQIVND (reference sequence). CDR3 sequence (DNA): TGTGCCAGTAACCACAGACAGGGGTCGTCTGATGAAAAACTGTTTTTT. This encodes CASNHRQGSSDEKLFF.

V is TRBV11-3 and J is TRBJ2-1; D remains unclear. CDR1 is SGHNT, CDR2 YENEEA, per germline. Trimming left V 1 base short and J 7 bases short, with 8 bases between. The CDR3 has 13 residues. As DNA, the CDR3 is TGTGCCAGCAGCTTAGGGGCCGAAAATGAGCAGTTCTTC. Translation: CASSLGAENEQFF.

The V call is TRBV6-5, the J call TRBJ2-5, with 10 bases that match TRBD2. The CDR3 contains 15 residues. Germline CDR1 MNHEY, CDR2 SVGAGI. The V segment lost 2 bases and the J segment 5 bases; nucleotides outside the gene matches: 5. In DNA, the CDR3 is TGTGCCAGCAGTTACGAAGCGGGAGGGAGGGAGACCCAGTACTTC. Translation gives CASSYEAGGRETQYF.

This clone has only a few counts. The chain uses TRBV25-1 and TRBJ2-5, with unresolved D. The CDR3 is 13 residues long. Germline CDR1 and CDR2: MGHDK and SYGVNS. Trimming cost V 5 bases and J 3 bases, with 10 bases left between them. Here the CDR3 reads CASSWSAEETQYF. The CDR3 DNA is TGTGCCAGCAGTTGGTCCGCTGAAGAGACCCAGTACTTC.

The chain joins TRBV7-9 to TRBJ2-7; a possible D gene is TRBD1 (5 bases). The germline V and J ends were trimmed by 5 bases and 6 bases, with 23 bases remaining between them. The germline CDR1 and CDR2 sequences are SEHNR and FQNEAQ (reference sequence). CDR3 length equals 16 residues. CDR3 sequence (DNA): TGTGCCAGCAGCCGCCTTTTCCCAATAGGGGTTGGCGAGCAGTACTTC. Protein: CASSRLFPIGVGEQYF. The full variable domain, rest sourced from reference TRBV7-9 and TRBJ2-7, is DTGVSQNPRHKITKRGQNVTFRCDPISEHNRLYWYRQTLGQGPEFLTYFQNEAQLEKSRLLSDRFSAERPKGSFSTLEIQRTEQGDSAMYLCASSRLFPIGVGEQYFGPGTRLTVT.

This clone was recorded a few times. This rearrangement joins TRBV7-6 to TRBJ2-5, with 12 bases that match TRBD2. Looked up from germline, CDR1 is SGHVS and CDR2 is FNYEAQ. The trim removed 5 bases at V and 5 bases at J, leaving 6 bases unmatched. This CDR3 region has 15 residues. CDR3 residues: CASSPWTSGMETQYF. The CDR3 DNA reads as TGTGCCAGCAGCCCATGGACTAGCGGGATGGAGACCCAGTACTTC.

The chain recombines TRBV30 with TRBJ2-7; 14 positions agree with TRBD2. The CDR3 loop spans 18 amino acids. The V segment lost 5 bases and the J segment 1 base; nucleotides outside the gene matches: 13. CDR1 is GTSNPN and CDR2 is SVGIG in the germline V gene (reference sequence). The CDR3 reads CAWHPGLAGVQMSYEQYF. The CDR3 region has the DNA TGTGCCTGGCACCCGGGACTAGCGGGAGTGCAGATGTCCTACGAGCAGTACTTC.

The genes are TRBV7-8 and TRBJ1-1; D not certain. The CDR3 contains 13 residues. In germline, CDR1 is SGHVS, CDR2 FQNEAQ. V was cut by 2 bases and J by 5 bases, with 9 bases left in between. The CDR3 DNA follows: TGTGCCAGCAGCTTAACGGGTTGGACTGAAGCTTTCTTT. Encoded protein: CASSLTGWTEAFF. Full variable domain (outside the CDR3, taken from reference TRBV7-8 and TRBJ1-1): GAGVSQSPRYKVAKRGQDVALRCDPISGHVSLFWYQQALGQGPEFLTYFQNEAQLDKSGLPSDRFFAERPEGSVSTLKIQRTQQEDSAVYLCASSLTGWTEAFFGQGTRLTVV.

This clone has at least ten counts. This chain connects TRBV11-2 to TRBJ1-2; the D gene is possibly TRBD1 (6 bases). The V end lost 4 bases, the J end lost 2 bases, and 17 bases lay between the germline ends. The CDR3 consists of 16 residues. The germline V gene encodes CDR1 SGHAT and CDR2 FQNNGV. CDR3 sequence: CASSSLRQALNYGYTF. CDR3 bases: TGTGCCAGCAGCTCATTAAGACAGGCATTGAACTATGGCTACACCTTC.

The chain links TRBV28 to TRBJ2-1, with D possibly called TRBD1 or TRBD2 (6 bases each). Germline assignment: CDR1 MDHEN and CDR2 SYDVKM. V shed 2 bases and J shed 14 bases, with 19 bases lying between them. The CDR3 spans 14 residues. CDR3 DNA sequence: TGTGCCAGCAGTTTAGGACGGATAAAGGGGGGAGAGTTCTTC. Translating it yields CASSLGRIKGGEFF.

V gene TRBV7-9 combines with J gene TRBJ2-3; 11 positions match TRBD2. Per the germline V gene, CDR1 is SEHNR and CDR2 is FQNEAQ (reference sequence). This CDR3 region has 16 residues. V gave up 5 bases and J gave up 2 bases; unmatched junction bases: 6. CDR3 nucleotide sequence: TGTGCCAGCAGCCGCGGACTAGCGGGCTACACAGATACGCAGTATTTT. Encoded protein: CASSRGLAGYTDTQYF.

The chain employs TRBV2 and TRBJ2-7, with D uncertain. The CDR3 totals 15 residues. Trimming left V 5 bases short and J 1 base short, with 15 bases between. CDR1 and CDR2 from the germline V gene are SNHLY and FYNNEI. CDR3: CASSNRALWSYEQYF. CDR3 coding DNA: TGTGCCAGCAGTAACCGGGCCCTATGGTCCTACGAGCAGTACTTC.

The V gene is TRBV29-1, the J gene TRBJ2-7, with a tentative D call TRBD2 (7 bases). This CDR3 has 14 residues. Per germline, CDR1 SQVTM and CDR2 ANQGSEA. Trimming took 6 bases from V and 4 from J, leaving 19 bases between them. CDR3 in amino acids: CSVSSGGRGYEQYF. In nucleotides, the CDR3 is TGCAGCGTCTCCTCGGGGGGCAGGGGTTACGAGCAGTACTTC.

The DNA for the CDR3 is TGTGCCAGTAGCTACAGGGGTGGTGAAAAACTGTTTTTT. As protein: CASSYRGGEKLFF. The chain combines TRBV19 with TRBJ1-4; 7 positions match TRBD1. Germline trimming cut 6 bases from V and 7 bases from J; bases unmatched to any gene: 5. The CDR3 spans 13 residues. Germline CDR1 and CDR2: LNHDA and SQIVND (reference sequence).

The rearrangement uses TRBV7-9 and TRBJ2-7, with D uncertain. V was trimmed by 0 bases and J by 2 bases, leaving 8 bases between them. Germline V CDR1 and CDR2: SEHNR, FQNEAQ (reference sequence). CDR3 size: 14 residues. In DNA form, the CDR3 reads TGTGCCAGCAGCTTAGCGACTCCACCCTACGAGCAGTACTTC. This sequence encodes CASSLATPPYEQYF.

This clone was counted a few times. The chain employs TRBV10-1 and TRBJ2-7; 10 nucleotides agree with TRBD2. CDR1 and CDR2 from the germline V gene are WNHNN and SYGVQD (reference sequence). V trimming: 0 bases; J trimming: 5 bases; junction bases outside the gene matches: 7. The CDR3 runs to 16 residues. CDR3 nucleotides: TGCGCCAGCAGTGAGTCGAGTCTAGCGGGAGTTAACGAGCAGTACTTC. Its translation is CASSESSLAGVNEQYF.

V and J are TRBV4-1 and TRBJ2-7; TRBD2 aligns across 14 bases. CDR1 and CDR2 from the germline V gene are MGHRA and YSYEKL. The CDR3 has 17 amino acids. Trimming removed 4 bases from V and 5 bases from J; junction bases left unmatched: 10. The CDR3 region is CASSPRLAGGKIHEQYF. CDR3 DNA: TGCGCCAGCAGCCCTAGACTAGCGGGAGGGAAAATCCACGAGCAGTACTTC.

The chain has TRBV5-6 and TRBJ2-1, with D tentatively TRBD2 (5 bases). The CDR3 is 13 residues long. Germline V CDR1 and CDR2: SGHDT, YYEEEE. Trimming left V 0 bases short and J 8 bases short, with 9 bases between. The CDR3: CASSLATRDEQFF. The CDR3 nucleotides are TGTGCCAGCAGCTTGGCCACGAGGGATGAGCAGTTCTTC.

In regard to this clone: The same CDR3 arises from other DNA sequences in this sample as well. The chain links TRBV18 to TRBJ1-1; D gene unclear. V was cut by 2 bases and J by 1 base, with 5 bases left in between. The CDR3 covers 13 residues. Germline V gene sequence: CDR1 KGHSH, CDR2 LQKENI. The CDR3 coding sequence is TGTGCCAGCTCACCAGGGCGGAACACTGAAGCTTTCTTT. It yields the protein CASSPGRNTEAFF.

The rearrangement uses TRBV10-1 and TRBJ2-5; 8 nucleotides agree with TRBD1. Germline CDR1 reads WNHNN; CDR2 reads SYGVQD (reference sequence). After removal of 5 bases from V and 2 bases from J, the junction contained 7 bases not matched to a gene. The CDR3 sequence is 15 residues long. The CDR3 loop is CASSFDRGPQETQYF. DNA of the CDR3: TGCGCCAGCAGTTTTGACAGGGGACCTCAAGAGACCCAGTACTTC.

The chain joins TRBV6-4 to TRBJ2-3; TRBD2 matches at 9 bases. Germline CDR1 reads MRHNA; CDR2 reads SNTAGT. The CDR3 contains 15 residues. V was pared by 10 bases and J by 4 bases, with 12 bases of the junction left unmatched. Written as DNA, the CDR3 is TGTGCCACCTCCCCCCGAGCGGGAGGTGCAGATACGCAGTATTTT. The encoded protein is CATSPRAGGADTQYF.

V is TRBV30 and J is TRBJ1-4; TRBD1 might be the D (6 bases). The CDR3 has 12 residues. Germline V gene lookup returns CDR1 GTSNPN and CDR2 SVGIG (reference sequence). Trimming took 0 bases from V and 7 from J, leaving 6 bases between them. CDR3 residues: CAWSVGGEKLFF. The CDR3 nucleotides are TGTGCCTGGAGTGTAGGGGGTGAAAAACTGTTTTTT.

This chain connects TRBV4-1 to TRBJ2-7, with 8 positions matching TRBD2. The J segment lost 7 bases and the V segment lost 0 bases, leaving 11 bases of the junction unmatched. The germline CDR1 and CDR2 sequences are MGHRA and YSYEKL. The CDR3 loop spans 16 amino acids. The CDR3: CASSQDPGTRSREQYF. Written as DNA, the CDR3 is TGCGCCAGCAGCCAAGATCCAGGGACTAGGAGTAGGGAGCAGTACTTC.

This clone appeared a single time. The chain combines TRBV7-3 with TRBJ2-3; 15 nucleotides line up with TRBD2. V lost 5 bases and J lost 6; bases outside the gene matches: 6. The CDR3 totals 16 residues. The germline V gene has CDR1 SGHTA and CDR2 FQGTGA. CDR3 sequence: CASSNGLAGGSDTQYF. CDR3 sequence (DNA): TGTGCCAGCAGCAATGGACTAGCGGGAGGGTCGGATACGCAGTATTTT.

V usage is TRBV19 and J usage is TRBJ2-1; 8 bases are a match to TRBD2. The CDR3 totals 15 residues. Looked up from germline, CDR1 is LNHDA and CDR2 is SQIVND (reference sequence). V was clipped by 5 bases and J by 1 base; unmatched bases: 4. The CDR3 nucleotides are TGTGCCAGTAGTCCTATAGCGGGATCCTACAATGAGCAGTTCTTC. This codes for CASSPIAGSYNEQFF.

The chain couples TRBV5-5 to TRBJ2-5; D not resolved. Germline lookup yields CDR1 SGHKS and CDR2 YYEKEE (reference sequence). This CDR3 region has 13 residues. Between the trimmed V and J ends, which lost 0 bases and 1 base, there was a span of 4 bases. CDR3 in amino acids: CASSLDSQETQYF. The CDR3 DNA reads TGTGCCAGCAGCTTGGACTCCCAAGAGACCCAGTACTTC.